This TCR beta chain was profiled in a study of T and B cells in COVID-19 patients. Multiplex PCR with BIOMED2 TRB-A/B primer pools amplified TRB rearrangements. Each CDR3 protein is one row after TCRdb ran MiXCR on the multiplex PCR reads. The sample holds approximately 3,600 distinct CDR3 sequences; around 27% are singletons and the top ten take less than 20%. TRB was amplified from about 240-490 ng of blood genomic DNA. The germline V and J ends were trimmed by 8 bases and 4 bases, with 17 bases remaining between them. The CDR3 loop spans 14 amino acids. Germline CDR1 reads MNHEY; CDR2 reads SMNVEV (reference sequence). Comment on this clonotype: This may stem from a read error, because a much larger clone lies one nucleotide away.

The receptor was isolated from a human donor with active COVID-19. This rearrangement joins TRBV27 to TRBJ1-1; tentative D call: TRBD1 (6 bases). The sequenced material came from blood. The CDR3 loop reads CASGVWGASTEAFF. The CDR3 region has the DNA TGTGCCAGCGGTGTTTGGGGGGCAAGCACTGAAGCTTTCTTT.